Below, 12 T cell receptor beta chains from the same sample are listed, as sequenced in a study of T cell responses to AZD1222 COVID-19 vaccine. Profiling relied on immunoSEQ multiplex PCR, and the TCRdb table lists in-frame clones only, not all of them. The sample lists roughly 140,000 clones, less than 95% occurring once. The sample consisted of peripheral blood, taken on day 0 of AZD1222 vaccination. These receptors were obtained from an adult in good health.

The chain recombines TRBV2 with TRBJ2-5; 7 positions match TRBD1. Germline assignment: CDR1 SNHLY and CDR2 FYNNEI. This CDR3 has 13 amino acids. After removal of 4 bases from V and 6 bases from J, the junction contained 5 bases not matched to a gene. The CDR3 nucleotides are TGTGCCAGCAGTGGAGACAGGGCCAAGACCCAGTACTTC. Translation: CASSGDRAKTQYF.

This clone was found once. This chain's CDR3 is CASSSRKVNTEAFF. DNA of the CDR3: TGTGCCAGCAGTTCGCGGAAAGTGAACACTGAAGCTTTCTTT. The chain has TRBV28 and TRBJ1-1; D unclear. This CDR3 has 14 residues. Germline V lookup: CDR1 MDHEN, CDR2 SYDVKM. V lost 4 bases and J lost 0, with 9 bases in between.

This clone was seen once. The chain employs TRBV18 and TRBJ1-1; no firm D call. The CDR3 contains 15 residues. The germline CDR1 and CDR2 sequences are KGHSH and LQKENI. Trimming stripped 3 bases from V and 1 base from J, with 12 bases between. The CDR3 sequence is CASSPLGGKNTEAFF. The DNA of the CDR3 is TGTGCCAGCTCACCCCTCGGAGGTAAGAACACTGAAGCTTTCTTT.

CDR3 amino acids: CASSESDSTMNTEAFF. The CDR3 nucleotides read TGCGCCAGCAGTGAGTCGGACAGCACAATGAACACTGAAGCTTTCTTT. The rearrangement links TRBV10-1 to TRBJ1-1; weak D call: TRBD1 (6 bases). The CDR3 consists of 16 residues. The ends were cut back, 0 bases at V and 0 bases at J, with 11 bases in the middle. The V gene's germline CDR1 is WNHNN and CDR2 SYGVQD (reference sequence).

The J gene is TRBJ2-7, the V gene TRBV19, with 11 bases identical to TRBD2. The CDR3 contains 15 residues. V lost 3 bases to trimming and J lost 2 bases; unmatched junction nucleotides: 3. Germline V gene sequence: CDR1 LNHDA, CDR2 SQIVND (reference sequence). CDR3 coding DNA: TGTGCCAGTAGTATGTCACTAGCGGGAGCCTACGAGCAGTACTTC. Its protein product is CASSMSLAGAYEQYF.

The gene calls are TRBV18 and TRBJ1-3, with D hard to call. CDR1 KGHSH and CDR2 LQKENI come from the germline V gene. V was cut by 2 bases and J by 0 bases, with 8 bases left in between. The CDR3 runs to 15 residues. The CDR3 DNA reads TGTGCCAGCTCACCATTTATCGACTCTGGAAACACCATATATTTT. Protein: CASSPFIDSGNTIYF.

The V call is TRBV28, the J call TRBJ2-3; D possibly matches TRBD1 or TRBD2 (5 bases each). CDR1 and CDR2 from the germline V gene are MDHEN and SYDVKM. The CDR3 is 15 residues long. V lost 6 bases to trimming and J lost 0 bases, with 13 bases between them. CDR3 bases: TGTGCCAGCAGCCGGGGACGGATTAGCACAGATACGCAGTATTTT. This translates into CASSRGRISTDTQYF.

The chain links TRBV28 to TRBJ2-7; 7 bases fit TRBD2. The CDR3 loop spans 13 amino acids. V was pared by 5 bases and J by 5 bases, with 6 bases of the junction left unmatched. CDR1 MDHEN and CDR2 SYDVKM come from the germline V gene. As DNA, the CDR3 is TGTGCCAGCAGTCCCCCCACTAGCGACGAGCAGTACTTC. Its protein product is CASSPPTSDEQYF.

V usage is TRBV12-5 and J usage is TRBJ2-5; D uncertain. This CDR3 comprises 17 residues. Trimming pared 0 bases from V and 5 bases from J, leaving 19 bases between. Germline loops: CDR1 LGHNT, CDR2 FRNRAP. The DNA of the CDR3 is TGTGCTAGTGGTTTGGTACTCGGTCCGAAGGGCACGGAGACCCAGTACTTC. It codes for CASGLVLGPKGTETQYF.

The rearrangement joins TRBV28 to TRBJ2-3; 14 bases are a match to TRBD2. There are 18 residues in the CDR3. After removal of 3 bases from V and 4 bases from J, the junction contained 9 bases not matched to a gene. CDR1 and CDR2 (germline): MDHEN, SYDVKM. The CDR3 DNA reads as TGTGCCAGCAGTTTTGGGGGACTAGCGGGAGTTTCCGCAGATACGCAGTATTTT. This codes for CASSFGGLAGVSADTQYF.

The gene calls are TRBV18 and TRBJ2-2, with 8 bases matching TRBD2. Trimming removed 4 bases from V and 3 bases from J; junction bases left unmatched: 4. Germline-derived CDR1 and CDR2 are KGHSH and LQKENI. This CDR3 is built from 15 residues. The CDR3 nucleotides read TGTGCCAGCTCACTCGCTAGCGGGTACACCGGGGAGCTGTTTTTT. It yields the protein CASSLASGYTGELFF.

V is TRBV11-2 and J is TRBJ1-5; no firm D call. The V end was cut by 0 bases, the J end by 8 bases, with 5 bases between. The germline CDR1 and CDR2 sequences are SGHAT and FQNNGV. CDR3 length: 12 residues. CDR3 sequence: CASSLEREPQHF. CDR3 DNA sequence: TGTGCCAGCAGCTTAGAGAGGGAGCCCCAGCATTTT.